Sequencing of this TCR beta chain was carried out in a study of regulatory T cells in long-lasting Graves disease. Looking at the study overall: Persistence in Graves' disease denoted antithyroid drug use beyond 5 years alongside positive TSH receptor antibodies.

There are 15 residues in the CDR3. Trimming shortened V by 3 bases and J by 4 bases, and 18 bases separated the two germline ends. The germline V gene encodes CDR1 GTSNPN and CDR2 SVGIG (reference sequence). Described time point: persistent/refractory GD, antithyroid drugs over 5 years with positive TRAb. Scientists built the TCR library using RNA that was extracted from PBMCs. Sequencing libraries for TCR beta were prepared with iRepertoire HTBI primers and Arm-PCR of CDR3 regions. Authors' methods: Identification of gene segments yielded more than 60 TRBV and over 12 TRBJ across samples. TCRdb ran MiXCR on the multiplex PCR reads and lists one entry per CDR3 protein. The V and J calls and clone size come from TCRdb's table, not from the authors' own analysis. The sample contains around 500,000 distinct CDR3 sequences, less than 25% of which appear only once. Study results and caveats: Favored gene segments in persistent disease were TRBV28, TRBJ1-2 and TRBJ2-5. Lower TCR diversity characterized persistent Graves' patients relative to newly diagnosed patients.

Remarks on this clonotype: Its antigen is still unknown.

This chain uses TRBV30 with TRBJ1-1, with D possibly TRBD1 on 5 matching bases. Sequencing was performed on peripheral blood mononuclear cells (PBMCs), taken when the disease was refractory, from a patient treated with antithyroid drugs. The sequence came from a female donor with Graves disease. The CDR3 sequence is CAWSRWGGKGTEAFF. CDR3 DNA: TGTGCCTGGAGCAGATGGGGGGGAAAAGGCACTGAAGCTTTCTTT.